The clone carrying this T cell receptor (beta chain) came up many times. Its target is unknown. TCRdb redid the calling of the 5' RACE reads with MiXCR, one entry per CDR3 protein. The data hold around 32,000 distinct CDR3 sequences, with 5.5% to 8% observed a single time. The data derive from a study of CD8 T cells in ankylosing spondylitis. The study, taken as a whole, reports: What appeared characteristic of ankylosing spondylitis blood was a TCR beta motif of fewer than ten highly homologous variants.

Per germline, CDR1 SQVTM and CDR2 ANQGSEA. The ends were cut back, 4 bases at V and 3 bases at J, with 12 bases in the middle. This CDR3 spans 13 amino acids. This chain connects TRBV29-1 to TRBJ2-5, with no clear D. The source material was blood, either unsorted or a sorted T cell fraction (not recorded which). The receptor was derived from a male donor with ankylosing spondylitis or in good health (not recorded which). The CDR3 region has the DNA TGCAGCGTTGGTTGGGTGAGGAAAGAGACCCAGTACTTC. It yields the protein CSVGWVRKETQYF.